The 18 T cell receptor beta chains given below trace back to one sample, sequenced in a study of T cells in Graves' hyperthyroidism and ophthalmopathy. The TCR beta CDR3 regions underwent amplification using RNA transcripts as the source. The HTBI primer set drove a first-round RT-PCR of the TCR CDR3. TCRdb redid the calling of the multiplex PCR reads with MiXCR, one entry per CDR3 protein. The sample lists roughly 700,000 distinct CDR3 sequences, 15% to 20% seen once, with about 14% in the top ten. Sequencing was carried out using blood. The receptor set was obtained from a man between 45 and 60 years old with Graves' hyperthyroidism.

This clonotype was detected ten times or more. The rearrangement joins TRBV7-9 to TRBJ2-5; a possible D gene is TRBD1 (6 bases). The CDR3 runs 17 residues. Trimming removed 5 bases from V and 1 base from J, with 20 bases in between. Per the germline V gene, CDR1 is SEHNR and CDR2 is FQNEAQ (reference sequence). The CDR3 protein is CASSPRSGTILQETQYF. As DNA, the CDR3 is TGTGCCAGCAGCCCCAGATCCGGGACAATCCTCCAAGAGACCCAGTACTTC.

This clonotype has more than one count but fewer than ten. The chain has TRBV19 and TRBJ2-1; 8 bases are a match to TRBD1. Germline trimming cut 3 bases from V and 5 bases from J; bases unmatched to any gene: 12. This CDR3 has 17 residues. Germline assignment: CDR1 LNHDA and CDR2 SQIVND (reference sequence). The CDR3 DNA is TGTGCCAGTAGTATTATTTTCGTCAGGGGGCAGAACAATGAGCAGTTCTTC. Its translation: CASSIIFVRGQNNEQFF.

The rearrangement links TRBV2 to TRBJ2-1; 9 positions agree with TRBD2. Germline CDR1 and CDR2: SNHLY and FYNNEI. The CDR3 has 15 amino acids. Trimming removed 4 bases from V and 7 bases from J; junction bases left unmatched: 8. In DNA, the CDR3 is TGTGCCAGCAGTGGAGGTAGCGGGAGAACGAATGAGCAGTTCTTC. Translation: CASSGGSGRTNEQFF.

This clonotype was seen just once. A read error is possible here, since a much larger clone lies one base away. The rearrangement uses TRBV5-1 and TRBJ2-1; unclear D gene. The CDR3 totals 16 residues. V dropped 0 bases and J dropped 5 bases, with 15 bases sitting between them. In germline, CDR1 is SGHRS, CDR2 YFSETQ. DNA for the CDR3: TGCGCCAGCAGCTTGGAACGGCGTGCTGGGGACAATGAGCAGTTCTTC. Translated, it gives CASSLERRAGDNEQFF. Variable domain in full (rest from reference TRBV5-1 and TRBJ2-1): KAGVTQTPRYLIKTRGQQVTLSCSPISGHRSVSWYQQTPGQGLQFLFEYFSETQRNKGNFPGRFSGRQFSNSRSEMNVSTLELGDSALYLCASSLERRAGDNEQFFGPGTRLTVL.

This clonotype appeared many times. The chain employs TRBV11-1 and TRBJ2-1, with 7 bases matching TRBD1. CDR3 length: 17 amino acids. Germline trimming cut 5 bases from V and 3 bases from J; bases unmatched to any gene: 13. Germline lookup yields CDR1 SGHAT and CDR2 FQDESV (reference sequence). In nucleotides, the CDR3 is TGTGCCAGCAGCCCATCCATCGGGACAGATGACTACAATGAGCAGTTCTTC. Its protein product is CASSPSIGTDDYNEQFF.

A single count supports this clonotype. This chain joins TRBV7-2 and TRBJ1-5; possibly TRBD1 for D (6 bases). This CDR3 contains 15 residues. Germline V lookup: CDR1 SGHTA, CDR2 FQGNSA. The V end lost 4 bases, the J end lost 7 bases, and 17 bases lay between the germline ends. In nucleotides, the CDR3 is TGTGCCAGCAGCTCCCGAGGGGGGGCGGGGCAGCCCCAGCATTTT. Encoded protein: CASSSRGGAGQPQHF.

To note about this clonotype: With a much larger clone just one base away, this may be a read error. The chain recombines TRBV7-2 with TRBJ1-5; D is unresolved. The length of the CDR3 is 14 residues. The germline CDR1 and CDR2 sequences are SGHTA and FQGNSA. CDR3 sequence (DNA): TGTGCCAGCAGCTTAGTTGAAGCCGGTCAGCCCCGGCATTTT. Its protein product is CASSLVEAGQPRHF. Full variable domain (rest looked up from reference TRBV7-2 and TRBJ1-5): GAGVSQSPSNKVTEKGKDVELRCDPISGHTALYWYRQSLGQGLEFLIYFQGNSAPDKSGLPSDRFSAERTGGSVSTLTIQRTQQEDSAVYLCASSLVEAGQPRHFGDGTRLSIL.

Ten or more counts support this clonotype. The chain recombines TRBV27 with TRBJ1-2, with a possible D match to TRBD1 (5 bases). V was pared by 6 bases and J by 4 bases, with 15 bases between. The CDR3 is 14 residues long. The germline CDR1 and CDR2 sequences are MNHEY and SMNVEV (reference sequence). CDR3 amino acids: CASSEQGAPYGYTF. The CDR3, as DNA: TGTGCCAGCAGCGAGCAGGGCGCGCCCTATGGCTACACCTTC.

The chain combines TRBV4-3 with TRBJ2-2, with a possible D match to TRBD2 (5 bases). The V end lost 0 bases, the J end lost 2 bases, and 13 bases lay between the germline ends. The CDR3 runs to 17 residues. Germline values: CDR1 LGHNA, CDR2 YSLEER. CDR3 in amino acids: CASSQEVGAGNTGELFF. Here the CDR3 DNA reads TGCGCCAGCAGCCAAGAAGTAGGCGCGGGTAACACCGGGGAGCTGTTTTTT.

Notes on this clonotype: A much larger clone lies one base from this, so it may be a read error. The chain combines TRBV13 with TRBJ2-1; no reliable D call. V was trimmed by 5 bases and J by 10 bases, leaving 15 bases between them. Germline V gene sequence: CDR1 PRHDT, CDR2 FYEKMQ (reference sequence). The CDR3 sequence is 13 residues long. CDR3 nucleotide sequence: TGTGCCAGCAGCCCCGGACGGGTTTACGAGCAGTTCTTC. This translates into CASSPGRVYEQFF.

This clonotype was observed many times. The chain uses TRBV11-3 and TRBJ2-3; 9 bases are a match to TRBD1. Germline V gives CDR1 SGHNT, CDR2 YENEEA. The CDR3 totals 15 residues. The trim removed 5 bases at V and 1 base at J, leaving 4 bases unmatched. The CDR3 nucleotides are TGTGCCAGCAGCCCGGGACAGGGAGGCACAGATACGCAGTATTTT. It specifies CASSPGQGGTDTQYF. Combining the CDR3 with reference TRBV11-3 and TRBJ2-3 gives the whole variable domain EAGVVQSPRYKIIEKKQPVAFWCNPISGHNTLYWYLQNLGQGPELLIRYENEEAVDDSQLPKDRFSAERLKGVDSTLKIQPAELGDSAVYLCASSPGQGGTDTQYFGPGTRLTVL.

This clonotype was observed a handful of times. The chain links TRBV27 to TRBJ1-6; D may be TRBD1 (5 bases). Germline CDR1 MNHEY, CDR2 SMNVEV (reference sequence). Trimming took 2 bases from V and 10 from J, leaving 12 bases between them. The CDR3 extends over 14 amino acids. Here the CDR3 DNA reads TGTGCCAGCAGTTTAAGGGGATCGAACTCACCCCTCCACTTT. Translation: CASSLRGSNSPLHF.

This clonotype was counted ten times or more. This chain connects TRBV28 to TRBJ2-7; TRBD2 aligns across 8 bases. The length of the CDR3 is 12 residues. V was pared by 10 bases and J by 4 bases, with 6 bases of the junction left unmatched. The germline gives CDR1 MDHEN, CDR2 SYDVKM. CDR3 nucleotides: TGTGCCATTCTCGCGGGGGGATACGAGCAGTACTTC. Its translation is CAILAGGYEQYF.

In this sample, this clonotype turned up many times. The rearrangement links TRBV28 to TRBJ2-1; TRBD1 matches 9 bases. J lost 4 bases, V lost 1 base, and 5 bases had no gene match. The CDR3 spans 16 residues. Germline V gene lookup returns CDR1 MDHEN and CDR2 SYDVKM. As DNA, the CDR3 is TGTGCCAGCAGTTTATCTAAGGGACAGGGTTACAATGAGCAGTTCTTC. Protein product: CASSLSKGQGYNEQFF.

This clonotype was picked up many times. J is TRBJ2-1 and V is TRBV5-1; a weak D match, TRBD2 (6 bases). The V and J ends lost 4 bases and 4 bases respectively, with 12 bases between them. The length of the CDR3 is 14 residues. CDR1 and CDR2 (germline): SGHRS, YFSETQ. Here the CDR3 reads CASSPRERYNEQFF. CDR3 DNA: TGCGCCAGCAGCCCCCGGGAGCGATACAATGAGCAGTTCTTC.

Of note for this clonotype: One junction end does not reproduce the germline sequence, and a read error may be involved. V usage is TRBV3-1 and J usage is TRBJ2-7; tentative D call: TRBD1 (6 bases). Germline values: CDR1 LGHDT, CDR2 YNNKEL (reference sequence). CDR3 size: 14 residues. CDR3 in DNA: TGTGCCAGAAGCCTAGGGAACAGGGACTACGAGCAGTACTTC. Protein: CARSLGNRDYEQYF.

The gene calls are TRBV20-1 and TRBJ1-1, with D possibly matching TRBD1 (5 bases). With 2 bases removed from V and 3 bases from J, the gap between germline ends came to 16 bases. Germline V gene lookup returns CDR1 DFQATT and CDR2 SNEGSKA (reference sequence). CDR3 length: 15 amino acids. The CDR3 is CSARREGVGDTEAFF. The DNA for the CDR3 is TGCAGTGCTAGAAGAGAAGGGGTGGGGGACACTGAAGCTTTCTTT.

Here the CDR3 DNA reads TGTGCCAGCAGGGGACAGGGGGCGAACACCGGGGAGCTGTTTTTT. It encodes CASRGQGANTGELFF. The gene calls are TRBV2 and TRBJ2-2, with TRBD1 identical over 11 bases. Per germline, CDR1 SNHLY and CDR2 FYNNEI. After removal of 6 bases from V and 0 bases from J, the junction contained 0 bases not matched to a gene. The CDR3 is 15 residues long.